The clone carrying this T cell receptor (beta chain) was seen at least ten times. The sample originates from a study of read filtering for tumor transcriptome and immune sequencing. Study at large: By R-ISS, stages I, II and III held approximately 8, 16 and 7 patients. DNase treatment preceded whole-transcriptome library preparation.

Germline CDR1 SGHRS, CDR2 YFSETQ. V shed 0 bases and J shed 0 bases, with 19 bases lying between them. The CDR3 is 18 residues long. Molecular barcoded adaptors covering alpha/delta and beta/gamma chains were used on about 0.4 ug RNA. TCRdb re-analysed the reads in MiXCR, keeping a single row per CDR3 protein. The sample lists nearly 60,000 distinct CDR3 sequences; 12% were seen once. The sequence was collected from a donor at least 40 years old with multiple myeloma. Sequencing was carried out using a population of CD138-negative cells sorted from bone marrow. The chain joins TRBV5-1 to TRBJ2-7, with D perhaps TRBD1 (6 bases). As DNA, the CDR3 is TGCGCCAGCAGCTTGGTAGCCTTCAGGGGCCCAAGCTCCTACGAGCAGTACTTC. It specifies CASSLVAFRGPSSYEQYF.